What follows are 21 T cell receptor beta chains derived from one specimen sequenced in a study of T-cell memory formation after mild COVID-19. TCRdb reprocessed the 5' RACE reads via MiXCR and lists one record per CDR3 protein. The table includes 250,000 or so distinct CDR3 sequences, around 17% detected once. Sequencing input: PBMCs or a T cell subset sorted from them (not recorded which). The receptors were sampled from a man aged 18 to 30 who had mild COVID-19 (a few samples of this study predate the infection). Cell type and time point are not known.

This clonotype was seen many times. The chain has TRBV3-1 and TRBJ1-2, with 8 nucleotides matching TRBD1. The germline V gene encodes CDR1 LGHDT and CDR2 YNNKEL (reference sequence). Trimming cost V 4 bases and J 4 bases; bases outside gene matches: 2. This CDR3 spans 13 amino acids. CDR3 in DNA: TGTGCCAGCAGCCGCGACAGGGGCTATGGCTACACCTTC. This encodes CASSRDRGYGYTF.

There are many counts of this clonotype. V and J are TRBV6-2 or TRBV6-3 and TRBJ2-7; D is undetermined. The V gene's germline CDR1 is MNHEY and CDR2 SVGEGT. Trimming removed 7 bases at V and 9 bases at J, with 7 bases between. The CDR3 covers 9 residues. CDR3 loop: CASTPTQYV. The CDR3 coding sequence is TGTGCCAGCACGCCGACGCAGTACGTC.

The V gene is TRBV3-1, the J gene TRBJ2-7; possibly TRBD2 for D (5 bases). Germline CDR1 is LGHDT and CDR2 is YNNKEL (reference sequence). The CDR3 has 14 amino acids. V was shortened by 4 bases and J by 2 bases, with 12 bases between the two germline ends. The DNA for the CDR3 is TGTGCCAGCAGCCCTCGCGCCGGGGCCTACGAGCAGTACGTC. Its protein is CASSPRAGAYEQYV.

This chain links TRBV12-3 or TRBV12-4 with TRBJ1-2, with a weak D call TRBD1 (5 bases). V lost 6 bases and J 4 bases, leaving 15 bases between the germline ends. The CDR3 extends over 14 amino acids. The CDR3 DNA reads as TGTGCCAGCAGAGGGACGCAGGGAGTCTATGGCTACACCTTC. It translates to CASRGTQGVYGYTF.

The chain has TRBV6-4 and TRBJ2-1; 15 bases are a match to TRBD2. Trimming cost V 5 bases and J 8 bases; bases outside gene matches: 7. CDR1 is MRHNA and CDR2 is SNTAGT in the germline V gene. This CDR3 spans 16 amino acids. CDR3 nucleotide sequence: TGTGCCAGCAGTCGGCGGACTAGCGGGGGGGCGGATGAGCAGTTCTTC. It specifies CASSRRTSGGADEQFF.

The CDR3 protein is CASSVDRDSGTQYF. Here the CDR3 DNA reads TGTGCCAGCAGCGTAGACCGGGACTCGGGGACCCAGTACTTC. The rearrangement joins TRBV9 to TRBJ2-5; D perhaps matches TRBD2 (6 bases). This CDR3 comprises 14 residues. In germline, CDR1 is SGDLS, CDR2 YYNGEE. V shed 0 bases and J shed 7 bases, with 13 bases lying between them.

This clonotype was counted a few times. The J gene is TRBJ1-2, the V gene TRBV11-2; D gene uncertain. Deletions cut 1 base from V and 7 bases from J, with 16 bases between. The germline V gene has CDR1 SGHAT and CDR2 FQNNGV. This CDR3 is 15 amino acids long. CDR3 nucleotides: TGTGCCAGCAGCTTAGCGGATGACGCATCGGGTGGCTACACCTTC. Translating gives CASSLADDASGGYTF.

The V gene is TRBV6-1, the J gene TRBJ2-7; D ambiguous. From germline, CDR1 is MNHNS and CDR2 SASEGT. Trimming took 7 bases from V and 5 from J, leaving 12 bases between them. CDR3 length: 12 amino acids. In nucleotides, the CDR3 is TGTGCCAGCAAGGAATGGCCTAACGAGCAGTACTTC. This translates into CASKEWPNEQYF.

The CDR3 DNA is TGTGCCAGCAGCTTGGGACCTAGCGGGGGGGTCGACGAGCAGTACTTC. Translation: CASSLGPSGGVDEQYF. This chain connects TRBV5-5 to TRBJ2-7, with TRBD2 identical over 12 bases. The CDR3 extends over 16 amino acids. The trim removed 0 bases at V and 5 bases at J, leaving 6 bases unmatched. Germline loops: CDR1 SGHKS, CDR2 YYEKEE (reference sequence).

This clonotype was picked up many times. V is TRBV7-9 and J is TRBJ2-7; 8 bases match TRBD1. This CDR3 has 13 residues. Germline-derived CDR1 and CDR2 are SEHNR and FQNEAQ (reference sequence). The junction had 1 base not matched to a gene; V was cut back by 1 base and J by 5 bases. CDR3: CASSLETGDEQYV. CDR3 nucleotides: TGTGCCAGCAGCTTAGAGACAGGGGACGAGCAGTACGTC.

The J gene is TRBJ2-7, the V gene TRBV4-1; 8 positions agree with TRBD1. This CDR3 contains 12 residues. Losses at the gene ends were 2 bases for V and 13 bases for J; bases not matched to a gene: 7. Germline-derived CDR1 and CDR2 are MGHRA and YSYEKL. As DNA, the CDR3 is TGCGCCAGCAGCCAACCAGGGGGCTTTGTTTACGTC. Its protein product is CASSQPGGFVYV.

In this sample, this clonotype turned up a few times. This sequence joins TRBV24-1 and TRBJ2-3; 7 nucleotides agree with TRBD2. From germline, CDR1 is KGHDR and CDR2 SFDVKD. J gave up 2 bases and V 3 bases, and 1 base lay outside the gene matches. The CDR3 is made up of 14 amino acids. The CDR3 DNA is TGTGCCACCAGTGATCGGGACTACACAGATACGCAGTATTTT. It specifies CATSDRDYTDTQYF.

CDR3 bases: TGCGCCAGCAGCTACCGACAGGCCTACGAGCAGTACTTC. Encoded protein: CASSYRQAYEQYF. The chain is built from TRBV5-1 and TRBJ2-7; tentatively, D is TRBD1 (6 bases). This CDR3 is built from 13 residues. The V end was cut by 3 bases, the J end by 2 bases, with 9 bases between. Germline assignment: CDR1 SGHRS and CDR2 YFSETQ.

In this sample, this clonotype turned up a few times. V is TRBV7-3 and J is TRBJ2-3, with 10 bases identical to TRBD1. Germline CDR1 SGHTA, CDR2 FQGTGA. V gave up 6 bases and J gave up 4 bases; unmatched junction bases: 7. The CDR3 contains 15 residues. The DNA of the CDR3 is TGTGCCAGCAGTGGGGGGACAGGGGCTTCAGATACGCAGTATTTT. Translating gives CASSGGTGASDTQYF.

The V and J genes are TRBV3-1 and TRBJ2-5, with 12 bases matching TRBD1. This CDR3 contains 14 residues. With 6 bases clipped from V and 5 bases from J, the junction kept 4 bases outside the gene matches. Germline V gene lookup returns CDR1 LGHDT and CDR2 YNNKEL (reference sequence). The CDR3 DNA follows: TGTGCCAGCAGGGGACAGGGGGCACAGGAGACCCAGTACTTC. Residues: CASRGQGAQETQYF.

This clonotype turned up a few times. The V gene is TRBV24-1, the J gene TRBJ1-1; D unresolved. CDR1 and CDR2 from the germline V gene are KGHDR and SFDVKD. The CDR3 sequence is 12 residues long. V was pared by 9 bases and J by 1 base, with 8 bases between. The CDR3 DNA is TGTGCCACCCATGACGGGAACACTGAAGCTTTCTTT. This sequence encodes CATHDGNTEAFF.

This clonotype was detected only a few times. V is TRBV29-1 and J is TRBJ2-2; 9 bases are shared with TRBD1. This CDR3 is 14 amino acids long. V was pared by 3 bases and J by 4 bases, with 3 bases of the junction left unmatched. Germline V CDR1 and CDR2: SQVTM, ANQGSEA. This CDR3 reads CSVEGQGVTGELFF. CDR3 bases: TGCAGCGTTGAGGGACAGGGTGTCACCGGGGAGCTGTTTTTT.

V and J are TRBV20-1 and TRBJ2-2; a weak D match, TRBD2 (6 bases). Germline V gene data show CDR1 as DFQATT and CDR2 as SNEGSKA (reference sequence). The CDR3 extends over 15 amino acids. With 1 base removed from V and 4 bases from J, the gap between germline ends came to 13 bases. The CDR3 reads CSARVHGGGTGELFF. Here the CDR3 DNA reads TGCAGTGCTAGAGTCCACGGGGGAGGCACCGGGGAGCTGTTTTTT.

There are a few counts of this clonotype. The gene calls are TRBV6-1 and TRBJ1-1; D ambiguous. V shed 7 bases and J shed 5 bases, with 17 bases lying between them. From germline, CDR1 is MNHNS and CDR2 SASEGT. This CDR3 comprises 14 residues. This chain's CDR3 is CASNRYPRTTEAFF. DNA for the CDR3: TGTGCCAGCAACCGCTATCCCCGGACTACTGAAGCTTTCTTT.

This clonotype was detected once. The DNA for the CDR3 is TGTGCCACCGAGCATAGAAGGAGGAGAGGAGAGACCCAGTACTTC. It encodes CATEHRRRRGETQYF. The gene calls are TRBV5-6 and TRBJ2-5, with D possibly being TRBD2 (5 bases). The germline V and J ends were trimmed by 9 bases and 4 bases, with 22 bases remaining between them. The germline V gene has CDR1 SGHDT and CDR2 YYEEEE. CDR3 size: 15 residues. Full variable domain (remainder filled in from reference TRBV5-6 and TRBJ2-5): DAGVTQSPTHLIKTRGQQVTLRCSPKSGHDTVSWYQQALGQGPQFIFQYYEEEERQRGNFPDRFSGHQFPNYSSELNVNALLLGDSALYLCATEHRRRRGETQYFGPGTRLLVL.

This clonotype came up a few times. The chain links TRBV15 to TRBJ2-5; D call uncertain. Germline loops: CDR1 LNHNV, CDR2 YYDKDF (reference sequence). This CDR3 has 14 residues. Trimming pared 2 bases from V and 1 base from J, leaving 8 bases between. As DNA, the CDR3 is TGTGCCACCAGCAGATCCAGGCTCCAAGAGACCCAGTACTTC. This sequence encodes CATSRSRLQETQYF. The full variable domain, rest sourced from reference TRBV15 and TRBJ2-5, is DAMVIQNPRYQVTQFGKPVTLSCSQTLNHNVMYWYQQKSSQAPKLLFHYYDKDFNNEADTPDNFQSRRPNTSFCFLDIRSPGLGDTAMYLCATSRSRLQETQYFGPGTRLLVL.